This T cell receptor beta chain was observed in a study of T cell responses to AZD1222 COVID-19 vaccine. As regards this clone: Its target is not known.

Data came from immunoSEQ multiplex PCR; TCRdb stores just in-frame clones and leaves some out. Here the sample spans about 110,000 clones, 88% being singletons. Study observations and caveats: Seropositivity was recorded at baseline in only six AZD1222 recipients.

The CDR3 contains 18 residues. The ends lost 2 bases at V and 4 bases at J; junction bases unmatched: 13. Germline lookup yields CDR1 LGHDT and CDR2 YNNKEL (reference sequence). The receptor was isolated from an adult in good health. The source was peripheral blood, collected on day 0 of AZD1222 vaccination. This chain joins TRBV3-1 (or the pseudogene TRBV3-2) and TRBJ2-3; 9 bases fit TRBD2. Here the CDR3 reads CASSQFPGLAGTPDTQYF. The CDR3 DNA follows: TGTGCCAGCAGCCAATTCCCAGGGCTAGCGGGGACCCCAGATACGCAGTATTTT.